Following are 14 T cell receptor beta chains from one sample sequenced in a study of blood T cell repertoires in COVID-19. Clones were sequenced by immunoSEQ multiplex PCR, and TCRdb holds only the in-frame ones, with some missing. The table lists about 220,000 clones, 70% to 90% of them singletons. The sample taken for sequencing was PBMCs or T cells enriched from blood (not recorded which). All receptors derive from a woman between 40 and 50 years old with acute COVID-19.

CDR3 nucleotides: TGTGCCACGAGGGGGAACAGGGTGAAGGTGTTCGCTGAAGCTTTCTTT. It codes for CATRGNRVKVFAEAFF. The chain combines TRBV5-8 with TRBJ1-1; D possibly corresponds to TRBD1 (6 bases). V was clipped by 9 bases and J by 6 bases, with 27 bases between them. Germline V gene sequence: CDR1 SGHTS, CDR2 YDEGEE. The CDR3 has 16 residues.

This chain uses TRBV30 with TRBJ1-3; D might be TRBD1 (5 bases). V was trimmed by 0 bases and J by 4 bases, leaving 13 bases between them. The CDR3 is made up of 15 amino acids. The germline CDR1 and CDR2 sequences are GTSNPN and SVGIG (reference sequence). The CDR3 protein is CAWSVGGSTGNTIYF. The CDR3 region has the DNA TGTGCCTGGAGTGTTGGGGGGAGTACAGGAAACACCATATATTTT.

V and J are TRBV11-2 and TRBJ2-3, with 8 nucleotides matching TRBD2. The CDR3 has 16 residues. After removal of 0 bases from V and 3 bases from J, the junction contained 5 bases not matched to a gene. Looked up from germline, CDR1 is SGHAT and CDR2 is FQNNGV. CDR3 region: CASSLEYGGATDTQYF. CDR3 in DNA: TGTGCCAGCAGCTTAGAGTACGGGGGGGCGACAGATACGCAGTATTTT.

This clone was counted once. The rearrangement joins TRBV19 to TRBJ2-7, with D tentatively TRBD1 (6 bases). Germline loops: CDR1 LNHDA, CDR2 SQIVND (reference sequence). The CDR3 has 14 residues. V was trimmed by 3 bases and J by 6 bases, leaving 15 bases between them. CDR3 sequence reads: CASSISLTGPEQYF. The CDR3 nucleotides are TGTGCCAGTAGTATCTCTCTGACAGGCCCCGAGCAGTACTTC.

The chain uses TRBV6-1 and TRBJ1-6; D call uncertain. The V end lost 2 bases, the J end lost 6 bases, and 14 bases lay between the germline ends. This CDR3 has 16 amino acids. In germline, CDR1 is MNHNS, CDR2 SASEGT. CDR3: CASSERSVNPNSPLHF. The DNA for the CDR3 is TGTGCCAGCAGTGAAAGGAGCGTTAACCCTAATTCACCCCTCCACTTT.

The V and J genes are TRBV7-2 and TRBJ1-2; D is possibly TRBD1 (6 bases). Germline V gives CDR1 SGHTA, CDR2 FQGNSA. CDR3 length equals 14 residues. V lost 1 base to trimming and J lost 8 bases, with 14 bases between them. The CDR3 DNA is TGTGCCAGCAGCTTAGGGTGGCAGGGGCAAGGCTACACCTTC. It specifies CASSLGWQGQGYTF.

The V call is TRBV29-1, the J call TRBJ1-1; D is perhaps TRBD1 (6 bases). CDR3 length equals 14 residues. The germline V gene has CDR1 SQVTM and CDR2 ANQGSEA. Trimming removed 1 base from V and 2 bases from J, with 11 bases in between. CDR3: CSVEVPTGNTEAFF. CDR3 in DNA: TGCAGCGTTGAAGTTCCGACAGGTAACACTGAAGCTTTCTTT.

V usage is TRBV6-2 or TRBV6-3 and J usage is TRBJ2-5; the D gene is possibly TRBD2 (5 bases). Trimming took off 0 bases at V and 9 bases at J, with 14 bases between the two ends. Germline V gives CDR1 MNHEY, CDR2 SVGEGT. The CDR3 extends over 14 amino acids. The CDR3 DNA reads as TGTGCCAGCAGTTACTCGAATAGGGAGCCGTCCCAGTACTTC. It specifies CASSYSNREPSQYF.

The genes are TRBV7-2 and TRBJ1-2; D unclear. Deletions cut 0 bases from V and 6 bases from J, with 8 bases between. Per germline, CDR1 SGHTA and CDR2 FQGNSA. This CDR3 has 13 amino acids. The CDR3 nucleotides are TGTGCCAGCAGCTTAGCGGCAGTCAATGGCTACACCTTC. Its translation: CASSLAAVNGYTF. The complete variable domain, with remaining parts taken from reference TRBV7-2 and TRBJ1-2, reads GAGVSQSPSNKVTEKGKDVELRCDPISGHTALYWYRQSLGQGLEFLIYFQGNSAPDKSGLPSDRFSAERTGGSVSTLTIQRTQQEDSAVYLCASSLAAVNGYTFGSGTRLTVV.

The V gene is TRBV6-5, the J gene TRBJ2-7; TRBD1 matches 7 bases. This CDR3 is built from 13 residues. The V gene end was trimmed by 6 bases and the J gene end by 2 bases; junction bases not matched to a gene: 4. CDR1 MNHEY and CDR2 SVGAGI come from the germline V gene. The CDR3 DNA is TGTGCCAGCAGCCCCGGGACAGCCTACGAGCAGTACGTC. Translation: CASSPGTAYEQYV.

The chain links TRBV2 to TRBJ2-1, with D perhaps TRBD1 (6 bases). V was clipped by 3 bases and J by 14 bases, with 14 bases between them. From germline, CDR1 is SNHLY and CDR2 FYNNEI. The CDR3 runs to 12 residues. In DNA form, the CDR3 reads TGTGCCAGCAGTGACAGGGGCAGTAAAAAGTTCTTC. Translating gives CASSDRGSKKFF.

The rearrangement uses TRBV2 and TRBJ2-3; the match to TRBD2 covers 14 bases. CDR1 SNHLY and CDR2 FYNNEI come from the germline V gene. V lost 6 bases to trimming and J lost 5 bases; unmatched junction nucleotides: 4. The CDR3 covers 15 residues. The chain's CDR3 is CASRGLAGVGDTQYF. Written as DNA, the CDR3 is TGTGCCAGCAGGGGACTAGCGGGGGTGGGAGATACGCAGTATTTT.

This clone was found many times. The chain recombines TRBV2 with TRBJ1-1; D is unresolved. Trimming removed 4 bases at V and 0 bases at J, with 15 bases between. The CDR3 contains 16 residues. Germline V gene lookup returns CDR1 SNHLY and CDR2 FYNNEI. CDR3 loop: CASSVQGPGVNTEAFF. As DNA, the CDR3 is TGTGCCAGCAGTGTTCAAGGGCCCGGGGTGAACACTGAAGCTTTCTTT.

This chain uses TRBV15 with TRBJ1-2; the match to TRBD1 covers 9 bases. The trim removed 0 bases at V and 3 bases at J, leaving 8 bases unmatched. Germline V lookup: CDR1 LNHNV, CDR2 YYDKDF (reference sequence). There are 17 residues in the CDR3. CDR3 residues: CATSRDRGQGLDYGYTF. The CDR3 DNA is TGTGCCACCAGCAGAGATAGGGGACAGGGCCTGGACTATGGCTACACCTTC.